A single sample is the source of the 24 T cell receptor beta chains below, sequenced in a study of T cell responses to AZD1222 COVID-19 vaccine. Here immunoSEQ multiplex PCR was the method, and the copy in TCRdb shows in-frame clones only, minus some. Among 90,000 to 150,000 clones listed, roughly 90% were seen once. The source material was peripheral blood, sampled on day 0 of AZD1222 vaccination. These receptors all stem from an adult in good health.

The J gene is TRBJ1-4, the V gene TRBV11-2; D gene uncertain. Per germline, CDR1 SGHAT and CDR2 FQNNGV. The ends were cut back, 5 bases at V and 3 bases at J, with 16 bases in the middle. The CDR3 has 16 amino acids. The CDR3: CASSRSPEASNEKLFF. Here the CDR3 DNA reads TGTGCCAGCAGCAGATCCCCCGAGGCGTCTAATGAAAAACTGTTTTTT.

The chain has TRBV9 and TRBJ2-1, with D perhaps matching TRBD1 or TRBD2 (5 bases each). The CDR3 covers 15 residues. The germline V and J ends were trimmed by 3 bases and 9 bases, with 19 bases remaining between them. Germline V gene sequence: CDR1 SGDLS, CDR2 YYNGEE. The CDR3 nucleotides are TGTGCCAGCAGCGCCCGGGACCAAGGGTTCGGTGAGCAGTTCTTC. Protein product: CASSARDQGFGEQFF.

V is TRBV4-2 and J is TRBJ2-7; TRBD2 matches at 12 bases. V lost 1 base to trimming and J lost 3 bases; unmatched junction nucleotides: 4. Germline loops: CDR1 LGHNA, CDR2 YNFKEQ. This CDR3 region has 16 residues. This CDR3 is CASSQVGTSGYYEQYF. In DNA, the CDR3 is TGTGCCAGCAGCCAAGTCGGGACTAGCGGGTACTACGAGCAGTACTTC.

The chain links TRBV4-1 to TRBJ1-6; no clear D. Trimming left V 1 base short and J 9 bases short, with 13 bases between. Germline CDR1 MGHRA, CDR2 YSYEKL. The CDR3 is 15 amino acids. The CDR3 reads CASSQVWLSGSPLHF. In DNA form, the CDR3 reads TGCGCCAGCAGCCAAGTTTGGCTATCGGGTTCACCCCTCCACTTT.

In this sample, this clone turned up a few times. This rearrangement joins TRBV4-2 to TRBJ2-1; a possible D gene is TRBD2 (6 bases). The V gene lost 4 bases and the J gene lost 3 bases, with 10 bases spanning the gap. The germline CDR1 and CDR2 sequences are LGHNA and YNFKEQ. The CDR3 consists of 14 residues. CDR3 sequence reads: CASSPRLDYNEQFF. CDR3 coding DNA: TGTGCCAGCAGCCCAAGACTAGACTACAATGAGCAGTTCTTC.

This chain connects TRBV5-6 to TRBJ1-2; a weak D match, TRBD1 (6 bases). The V gene's germline CDR1 is SGHDT and CDR2 YYEEEE. The length of the CDR3 is 13 residues. Deletions cut 7 bases from V and 8 bases from J, with 18 bases between. This CDR3 reads CASFGQWSGGYTF. In DNA form, the CDR3 reads TGTGCCAGCTTCGGACAGTGGAGCGGCGGCTACACCTTC.

This rearrangement joins TRBV18 to TRBJ1-6, with no clear D. V was shortened by 3 bases and J by 7 bases, with 10 bases between the two germline ends. This CDR3 comprises 14 residues. CDR1 and CDR2 (germline): KGHSH, LQKENI. CDR3 sequence reads: CASSPKELNSPLHF. CDR3 nucleotide sequence: TGTGCCAGCTCACCTAAAGAGTTAAATTCACCCCTCCACTTT.

The genes are TRBV5-4 and TRBJ1-2; maybe TRBD1 (6 bases). The CDR3 consists of 13 residues. Per germline, CDR1 SGHNT and CDR2 YYREEE (reference sequence). Trimming cost V 5 bases and J 5 bases, with 13 bases left between them. The CDR3 DNA reads TGTGCCAGCAGGCCGCAGGGGTCATATGGCTACACCTTC. Its translation is CASRPQGSYGYTF.

This clone showed up just once. CDR3 loop: CASSYTEGMDTEAFF. CDR3 in DNA: TGTGCCAGCAGTTACACGGAGGGAATGGACACTGAAGCTTTCTTT. This rearrangement joins TRBV6-5 to TRBJ1-1; D remains ambiguous. Trimming pared 2 bases from V and 3 bases from J, leaving 13 bases between. Germline V gene lookup returns CDR1 MNHEY and CDR2 SVGAGI. The length of the CDR3 is 15 residues.

J is TRBJ1-1 and V is TRBV10-3; 9 bases are shared with TRBD1. Germline CDR1 is ENHRY and CDR2 is SYGVKD. V lost 8 bases to trimming and J lost 3 bases; unmatched junction nucleotides: 4. The CDR3 spans 13 residues. DNA of the CDR3: TGTGCCATCTCGAGGACAGGGGACACTGAAGCTTTCTTT. Translation gives CAISRTGDTEAFF.

The chain recombines TRBV19 with TRBJ1-2; 8 bases line up with TRBD1. In germline, CDR1 is LNHDA, CDR2 SQIVND (reference sequence). There are 14 residues in the CDR3. Trimming removed 7 bases from V and 7 bases from J; junction bases left unmatched: 11. CDR3 coding DNA: TGTGCCAGTATCAGAGGACAGGGTACGGGTGGCTACACCTTC. Protein: CASIRGQGTGGYTF.

The rearrangement joins TRBV6-1 to TRBJ1-1, with D possibly matching TRBD1 (5 bases). Germline V gives CDR1 MNHNS, CDR2 SASEGT. The V gene lost 3 bases and the J gene lost 0 bases, with 8 bases spanning the gap. The CDR3 runs to 14 residues. The CDR3 spells CASSEPGLNTEAFF. CDR3 nucleotides: TGTGCCAGCAGTGAGCCAGGGTTGAACACTGAAGCTTTCTTT.

The chain couples TRBV11-3 to TRBJ2-7; 9 nucleotides agree with TRBD1. The CDR3 spans 14 residues. V trimming: 3 bases; J trimming: 1 base; junction bases outside the gene matches: 1. Germline values: CDR1 SGHNT, CDR2 YENEEA. CDR3 bases: TGTGCCAGCAGCTTCGGGACAGGGTCCTACGAGCAGTACTTC. This codes for CASSFGTGSYEQYF. Full variable domain (missing parts from reference TRBV11-3 and TRBJ2-7): EAGVVQSPRYKIIEKKQPVAFWCNPISGHNTLYWYLQNLGQGPELLIRYENEEAVDDSQLPKDRFSAERLKGVDSTLKIQPAELGDSAVYLCASSFGTGSYEQYFGPGTRLTVT.

The rearrangement links TRBV7-9 to TRBJ2-4, with 7 bases aligning to TRBD1. The CDR3 totals 16 residues. With 3 bases clipped from V and 0 bases from J, the junction kept 5 bases outside the gene matches. Germline V gene data show CDR1 as SEHNR and CDR2 as FQNEAQ (reference sequence). The CDR3 loop is CASSLGQLLAKNIQYF. The CDR3 bases are TGTGCCAGCAGCTTGGGACAGCTTTTAGCCAAAAACATTCAGTACTTC.

This chain connects TRBV27 to TRBJ2-2, with 11 bases fitting TRBD2. Germline V gene data show CDR1 as MNHEY and CDR2 as SMNVEV (reference sequence). The CDR3 spans 18 residues. V shed 3 bases and J 4 bases; nucleotides not matched to a gene: 10. The CDR3 loop is CASSFRLAGGGGTGELFF. The CDR3 region has the DNA TGTGCCAGCAGTTTTAGGCTAGCGGGGGGCGGTGGCACCGGGGAGCTGTTTTTT.

The V and J genes are TRBV19 and TRBJ1-2; the match to TRBD1 covers 8 bases. CDR1 LNHDA and CDR2 SQIVND come from the germline V gene (reference sequence). Trimming took 3 bases from V and 7 from J; bases not matched to a gene: 10. The CDR3 contains 15 residues. CDR3 nucleotides: TGTGCCAGTAGTATTAGTGGGACAGGAGGCCTTGGCTACACCTTC. This translates into CASSISGTGGLGYTF.

V and J are TRBV11-3 and TRBJ2-1; 8 bases fit TRBD2. Trimming at V came to 5 bases and at J to 9 bases, leaving 12 bases not matched to a gene. The CDR3 covers 15 residues. CDR1 SGHNT and CDR2 YENEEA come from the germline V gene. CDR3 in amino acids: CASSTRTSQGIEQFF. For the CDR3, the DNA is TGTGCCAGCAGCACAAGGACTAGCCAGGGGATTGAGCAGTTCTTC. The full variable domain, with the rest looked up from reference TRBV11-3 and TRBJ2-1, is EAGVVQSPRYKIIEKKQPVAFWCNPISGHNTLYWYLQNLGQGPELLIRYENEEAVDDSQLPKDRFSAERLKGVDSTLKIQPAELGDSAVYLCASSTRTSQGIEQFFGPGTRLTVL.

The V gene is TRBV9, the J gene TRBJ1-2; TRBD1 matches at 7 bases. V shed 2 bases and J 0 bases; nucleotides not matched to a gene: 10. The CDR3 has 17 residues. Germline V gene sequence: CDR1 SGDLS, CDR2 YYNGEE. The CDR3 sequence is CASSVEGQVCANYGYTF. The CDR3, as DNA: TGTGCCAGCAGCGTGGAAGGACAGGTATGCGCTAACTATGGCTACACCTTC. Full variable domain (remainder filled in from reference TRBV9 and TRBJ1-2): DSGVTQTPKHLITATGQRVTLRCSPRSGDLSVYWYQQSLDQGLQFLIQYYNGEERAKGNILERFSAQQFPDLHSELNLSSLELGDSALYFCASSVEGQVCANYGYTFGSGTRLTVV.

This chain joins TRBV7-3 and TRBJ2-3, with D possibly matching TRBD2 (7 bases). The ends were cut back, 4 bases at V and 4 bases at J, with 12 bases in the middle. CDR1 SGHTA and CDR2 FQGTGA come from the germline V gene. This CDR3 has 14 residues. The CDR3 reads CASSSGGASDTQYF. CDR3 nucleotide sequence: TGTGCCAGCAGCTCTGGGGGGGCGTCAGATACGCAGTATTTT. Based on the CDR3 plus reference TRBV7-3 and TRBJ2-3, the full variable domain is GAGVSQTPSNKVTEKGKYVELRCDPISGHTALYWYRQSLGQGPEFLIYFQGTGAADDSGLPNDRFFAVRPEGSVSTLKIQRTERGDSAVYLCASSSGGASDTQYFGPGTRLTVL.

The rearrangement links TRBV4-2 to TRBJ1-5; D ambiguous. The CDR3 is made up of 15 amino acids. V lost 0 bases and J 6 bases, leaving 12 bases between the germline ends. Germline lookup yields CDR1 LGHNA and CDR2 YNFKEQ. As DNA, the CDR3 is TGTGCCAGCAGCCAAGAGAGGTATGCGGTTCAGCCCCAGCATTTT. Its translation is CASSQERYAVQPQHF.

V is TRBV11-2 and J is TRBJ1-5, with D possibly matching TRBD1 (5 bases). The ends were cut back, 2 bases at V and 6 bases at J, with 14 bases in the middle. The germline gives CDR1 SGHAT, CDR2 FQNNGV. The CDR3 is 15 residues long. For the CDR3, the DNA is TGTGCCAGCAGCTTACAGGGAGGGTTTGGTCAGCCCCAGCATTTT. Amino acids: CASSLQGGFGQPQHF.

The rearrangement joins TRBV19 to TRBJ2-3; tentative D call: TRBD2 (5 bases). Germline CDR1 LNHDA, CDR2 SQIVND (reference sequence). V was clipped by 4 bases and J by 2 bases, with 19 bases between them. This CDR3 is built from 17 residues. The CDR3 DNA sequence: TGTGCCAGTAGTAGGGAGATCTTAACGAGTACCACAGATACGCAGTATTTT. Translating it yields CASSREILTSTTDTQYF.

V usage is TRBV19 and J usage is TRBJ1-5, with no clear D. CDR1 is LNHDA and CDR2 is SQIVND in the germline V gene (reference sequence). The CDR3 loop spans 13 amino acids. V was clipped by 5 bases and J by 7 bases, with 12 bases between them. CDR3 in amino acids: CASSDLGRQPQHF. The CDR3 bases are TGTGCCAGTAGTGACCTTGGGAGGCAGCCCCAGCATTTT.

This sequence joins TRBV5-1 and TRBJ1-1, with D possibly being TRBD1 (6 bases). Per the germline V gene, CDR1 is SGHRS and CDR2 is YFSETQ. V dropped 4 bases and J dropped 6 bases, with 13 bases sitting between them. The CDR3 covers 13 residues. CDR3 amino acids: CASSLGGGPEAFF. In nucleotides, the CDR3 is TGCGCCAGCAGCCTCGGCGGGGGGCCTGAAGCTTTCTTT.